These T cell receptor beta chains were read from a single sample in a study of blood T cell repertoires in COVID-19. Assay used: immunoSEQ multiplex PCR; TCRdb lists only in-frame clones, some missing. Of about 200,000 clones listed, 75% to 90% are singletons. The sample comprised peripheral blood. The source is a human donor with active or convalescent COVID-19. The donor label of this sample is uncertain. Each CDR3 is given with its conserved first and last residue. The D gene is left open where the match is weak. Rows may omit the clone size; those that give it use once, few, many or a size class.

d_gene	v_gene	j_gene	abundance	CDR3nt	CDR3aa
.	TRBV12-3/TRBV12-4	TRBJ1-1	.	TGTGCCAGCAGCTCTGCAGGGAAAACTGAAGCTTTCTTT	CASSSAGKTEAFF
.	TRBV2	TRBJ1-1	medium-sized	TGTGCCAGCACCGAGACAGTTAGCGGTGAAGCTTTCTTT	CASTETVSGEAFF
.	TRBV3-1/TRBV3-2	TRBJ1-2	.	TGTGCCAGCAGCTATATTGAGGGCTACACCTTC	CASSYIEGYTF
.	TRBV7-9	TRBJ1-2	.	TGTGCCAGCAGCTTTGTAGGACACCATGGCTACACCTTC	CASSFVGHHGYTF
TRBD1	TRBV29-1	TRBJ1-6	.	TGCAGCGTGGGATCCGGGACAGGGGATTCACCCCTCCACTTT	CSVGSGTGDSPLHF
.	TRBV6-5	TRBJ1-6	.	TGTGCCAGCAGTTACAAGGGGTCTGGTAATTCACCCCTCCACTTT	CASSYKGSGNSPLHF
TRBD1	TRBV7-3	TRBJ2-1	.	TGTGCCAGCAGCCCTTCGTCCGGGACAGGGGAACAGTTCTTC	CASSPSSGTGEQFF
.	TRBV5-4	TRBJ2-3	.	TGTGCCAGCAGCTTCGGACAGATGATTTTAGGAGCTGCGACAGATACGCAGTATTTT	CASSFGQMILGAATDTQYF
TRBD1	TRBV6-5	TRBJ2-3	.	TGTGCCAGCAGCCGGAAGGACAGGAGCACAGATACGCAGTATTTT	CASSRKDRSTDTQYF
TRBD2	TRBV5-1	TRBJ2-7	.	TGCGCCAGCAGCCCGTTACTAGCGGGAGAGTGGGACGAGCAGTACTTC	CASSPLLAGEWDEQYF
.	TRBV3-1/TRBV3-2	TRBJ1-2	.	TGTGCCAGCAGCCGGCTTGACTATGGCTACACCTTC	CASSRLDYGYTF
.	TRBV9	TRBJ1-3	.	TGTGCCAGCGGAGATGTCAACTCTGGAAACACCATATATTTT	CASGDVNSGNTIYF
TRBD1	TRBV6-5	TRBJ1-2	.	TGTGCCAGCATAGGGGGCCCTGTCTATGGCTACACCTTC	CASIGGPVYGYTF
TRBD2	TRBV5-1	TRBJ2-7	.	TGCGCCAGCAGCTTTGGACTAGCGTCCAACACTCCCTACGAGCAGTACTTC	CASSFGLASNTPYEQYF
TRBD1	TRBV5-6	TRBJ2-7	.	TGTGCCAGCACCCGATACGGGACAGGAGCCTACGAGCAGTACTTC	CASTRYGTGAYEQYF